The 11 T cell receptor beta chains given below trace back to one sample, sequenced in a study of response to subunit inactivated influenza vaccine. Each CDR3 protein is one row after TCRdb ran MiXCR on the RT-PCR reads. This table holds roughly 710,000 distinct CDR3 sequences, 14% found once. The material sequenced was PBMCs from blood, taken roughly 2 weeks before vaccination. The source of these receptors is a man aged 50-59 years who received an inactivated influenza vaccine.

The rearrangement uses TRBV15 and TRBJ1-6; 9 bases map to TRBD1. The length of the CDR3 is 14 residues. CDR1 is LNHNV and CDR2 is YYDKDF in the germline V gene (reference sequence). V dropped 8 bases and J dropped 5; count of bases not matched to a gene: 4. For the CDR3, the DNA is TGTGCCACCCGTAGGACAGGGGATAATTCACCCCTCCACTTT. This gives the protein CATRRTGDNSPLHF.

This rearrangement joins TRBV7-2 to TRBJ1-2; no definite D call. Germline values: CDR1 SGHTA, CDR2 FQGNSA. Trimming took off 5 bases at V and 4 bases at J, with 8 bases between the two ends. The CDR3 spans 12 residues. Here the CDR3 DNA reads TGTGCCAGCAGCGGAGCCTCCTATGGCTACACCTTC. Translated, it gives CASSGASYGYTF.

This clonotype was detected only a few times. This chain uses TRBV20-1 with TRBJ2-1, with D tentatively TRBD2 (7 bases). This CDR3 has 15 amino acids. V was clipped by 3 bases and J by 9 bases, with 21 bases between them. The V gene's germline CDR1 is DFQATT and CDR2 SNEGSKA (reference sequence). CDR3: CSARSGGGAVREQFF. The CDR3 nucleotides are TGCAGTGCTAGGTCCGGTGGGGGGGCGGTCCGTGAGCAGTTCTTC.

This clonotype turned up a few times. This chain uses TRBV6-1 with TRBJ2-3, with TRBD1 identical over 9 bases. Germline values: CDR1 MNHNS, CDR2 SASEGT. V lost 6 bases to trimming and J lost 4 bases; unmatched junction nucleotides: 8. The CDR3 sequence is 15 residues long. CDR3 region: CASRPGQGMADTQYF. The CDR3 nucleotides are TGTGCCAGCAGGCCCGGACAGGGGATGGCAGATACGCAGTATTTT.

The genes are TRBV15 and TRBJ2-1; D possibly uses TRBD1 or TRBD2 (5 bases each). V was shortened by 0 bases and J by 4 bases, with 10 bases between the two germline ends. The CDR3 spans 15 residues. Per the germline V gene, CDR1 is LNHNV and CDR2 is YYDKDF (reference sequence). CDR3 amino acids: CATSRDPGPYNEQFF. The CDR3 region has the DNA TGTGCCACCAGCAGAGACCCGGGACCATACAATGAGCAGTTCTTC.

V and J are TRBV5-5 and TRBJ1-5, with 8 nucleotides matching TRBD1. V lost 3 bases to trimming and J lost 1 base; unmatched junction nucleotides: 9. The CDR3 consists of 17 residues. Germline-derived CDR1 and CDR2 are SGHKS and YYEKEE (reference sequence). CDR3 nucleotides: TGTGCCAGCAGCTCTAGGGCCGGGACAGGAAGCAATCAGCCCCAGCATTTT. This gives the protein CASSSRAGTGSNQPQHF.

The rearrangement joins TRBV20-1 to TRBJ2-5; 9 nucleotides match TRBD2. Germline V gene sequence: CDR1 DFQATT, CDR2 SNEGSKA (reference sequence). The CDR3 spans 13 residues. Germline trimming cut 8 bases from V and 5 bases from J; bases unmatched to any gene: 9. The CDR3 region has the DNA TGCAGTTCTGCTAAAGCGGGAGGCGAGACCCAGTACTTC. It specifies CSSAKAGGETQYF.

The genes are TRBV4-1 and TRBJ2-5; 9 nucleotides line up with TRBD1. V lost 0 bases to trimming and J lost 5 bases; unmatched junction nucleotides: 7. This CDR3 has 16 residues. Germline V gives CDR1 MGHRA, CDR2 YSYEKL. The CDR3 DNA reads as TGCGCCAGCAGCCAAGAGAGGACAGGGGCGTGGGAGACCCAGTACTTC. Translation gives CASSQERTGAWETQYF.

Written as DNA, the CDR3 is TGTGCCAGCAGTTACTCGATCTCGGGGAACACTGAAGCTTTCTTT. Its protein is CASSYSISGNTEAFF. The chain carries TRBV6-5 and TRBJ1-1; D remains unclear. Per the germline V gene, CDR1 is MNHEY and CDR2 is SVGAGI. The V end lost 0 bases, the J end lost 1 base, and 9 bases lay between the germline ends. This CDR3 has 15 amino acids.

This clonotype turned up a few times. V usage is TRBV9 and J usage is TRBJ2-2, with 11 positions matching TRBD2. CDR1 and CDR2 from the germline V gene are SGDLS and YYNGEE. Germline trimming cut 4 bases from V and 1 base from J; bases unmatched to any gene: 9. CDR3 length: 18 amino acids. The CDR3 DNA sequence: TGTGCCAGCAGCACCCGACAGGGACTAGCGGAGAACACCGGGGAGCTGTTTTTT. It specifies CASSTRQGLAENTGELFF.

This clonotype turned up a few times. The rearrangement uses TRBV5-1 and TRBJ2-1, with 16 bases lining up with TRBD2. Unmatched junction bases numbered 9, after V lost 5 bases and J lost 4 bases. Germline V gene sequence: CDR1 SGHRS, CDR2 YFSETQ. The CDR3 sequence is 18 residues long. The CDR3 DNA sequence: TGCGCCAGCAGTCCAGGGACTAGCGGGAGGGCCGGGTACAATGAGCAGTTCTTC. Residues: CASSPGTSGRAGYNEQFF.